Each of the 17 T cell receptor beta chains below was sequenced from the same sample in a study of blood T cell repertoires in COVID-19. Clones were sequenced by immunoSEQ multiplex PCR, and TCRdb holds only the in-frame ones, with some missing. The sample contains more than 150,000 clones, over 70% of which appear only once. The specimen sequenced was PBMCs or T cells enriched from blood (not recorded which). All receptors derive from a woman in her sixties who had recovered from COVID-19.

The chain uses TRBV27 and TRBJ2-7, with D possibly being TRBD2 (7 bases). The ends were cut back, 7 bases at V and 2 bases at J, with 21 bases in the middle. The CDR3 is 16 residues long. Germline V gene lookup returns CDR1 MNHEY and CDR2 SMNVEV (reference sequence). The CDR3, as DNA: TGTGCCAGCACCCAAGGGGGGGCAGGGTTGCCCTACGAGCAGTACTTC. Protein: CASTQGGAGLPYEQYF.

This clone came up a few times. The CDR3 protein is CASSVAGGSMLGSYNEQFF. In DNA, the CDR3 is TGTGCCAGCAGCGTAGCGGGCGGGAGTATGTTAGGGTCCTACAATGAGCAGTTCTTC. V and J are TRBV9 and TRBJ2-1; 7 bases align to TRBD2. V shed 0 bases and J 1 base; nucleotides not matched to a gene: 13. Per germline, CDR1 SGDLS and CDR2 YYNGEE. The CDR3 consists of 19 residues.

The genes are TRBV5-1 and TRBJ2-7; 13 positions match TRBD2. The length of the CDR3 is 15 residues. The germline gives CDR1 SGHRS, CDR2 YFSETQ. The junction had 1 base not matched to a gene; V was cut back by 0 bases and J by 4 bases. The CDR3 nucleotides are TGCGCCAGCAGCTTGGGGACTAGCGGGAGTTACGAGCAGTACTTC. This codes for CASSLGTSGSYEQYF.

The CDR3 DNA sequence: TGCGCCAGCAGCCAACTTGGGGGGGGGCTCGGAACTGAAGCTTTCTTT. This translates into CASSQLGGGLGTEAFF. The chain couples TRBV4-1 to TRBJ1-1; maybe TRBD1 (6 bases). The CDR3 contains 16 residues. V gave up 2 bases and J gave up 5 bases, with 18 bases separating them. Per germline, CDR1 MGHRA and CDR2 YSYEKL.

This chain joins TRBV23-1 and TRBJ2-7; 7 bases fit TRBD1. TRBV23-1 is noted as an ORF with a role that remains uncertain. Trimming cost V 8 bases and J 6 bases; bases outside gene matches: 22. CDR3 length equals 17 residues. CDR3 nucleotide sequence: TGCGCCAGCTTTTTTATGAAACAGCGGCCCTCAGGGGGCGAGCAGTACTTC. It translates to CASFFMKQRPSGGEQYF.

The chain uses TRBV15 and TRBJ2-2, with 8 bases matching TRBD2. V was clipped by 0 bases and J by 7 bases; unmatched bases: 10. In germline, CDR1 is LNHNV, CDR2 YYDKDF (reference sequence). There are 17 residues in the CDR3. This chain's CDR3 is CATSRDVTSGGNGELFF. In DNA form, the CDR3 reads TGTGCCACCAGCAGAGATGTAACTAGCGGAGGGAACGGGGAGCTGTTTTTT. The full variable domain, in which reference TRBV15 and TRBJ2-2 provide the parts outside the CDR3, is DAMVIQNPRYQVTQFGKPVTLSCSQTLNHNVMYWYQQKSSQAPKLLFHYYDKDFNNEADTPDNFQSRRPNTSFCFLDIRSPGLGDTAMYLCATSRDVTSGGNGELFFGEGSRLTVL.

The rearrangement links TRBV4-2 to TRBJ1-1; D is unclear. The germline V gene has CDR1 LGHNA and CDR2 YNFKEQ. This CDR3 is built from 13 residues. V gave up 0 bases and J gave up 5 bases, with 7 bases separating them. The CDR3 nucleotides read TGTGCCAGCAGCCAAGAAGTGCGTACTGAAGCTTTCTTT. This encodes CASSQEVRTEAFF.

The gene calls are TRBV18 and TRBJ1-5; D possibly corresponds to TRBD1 (5 bases). This CDR3 region has 16 residues. CDR1 KGHSH and CDR2 LQKENI come from the germline V gene. Trimming took off 3 bases at V and 2 bases at J, with 14 bases between the two ends. CDR3 DNA sequence: TGTGCCAGCTCACCGCTGGGGGGGGACGGCAATCAGCCCCAGCATTTT. It encodes CASSPLGGDGNQPQHF.

The chain carries TRBV18 and TRBJ1-1; no firm D call. Germline-derived CDR1 and CDR2 are KGHSH and LQKENI. Trimming removed 3 bases from V and 4 bases from J, with 12 bases in between. The length of the CDR3 is 14 residues. CDR3 DNA: TGTGCCAGCTCACCTGACCCCCGGGGCACTGAAGCTTTCTTT. This gives the protein CASSPDPRGTEAFF.

This clone occurred once. The chain has TRBV18 and TRBJ1-2, with 9 positions matching TRBD1. Germline CDR1 is KGHSH and CDR2 is LQKENI. The V segment lost 3 bases and the J segment 6 bases; nucleotides outside the gene matches: 8. The CDR3 contains 15 residues. CDR3 coding DNA: TGTGCCAGCTCACCTGGAGTACAGGGGGCGAATGGCTACACCTTC. It encodes CASSPGVQGANGYTF.

The rearrangement uses TRBV27 and TRBJ2-5, with D maybe TRBD2 (6 bases). Germline V gene data show CDR1 as MNHEY and CDR2 as SMNVEV (reference sequence). The CDR3 is made up of 14 amino acids. The V end was cut by 4 bases, the J end by 3 bases, with 12 bases between. The CDR3 sequence: CASSSLWGEETQYF. CDR3 sequence (DNA): TGTGCCAGCAGTTCCCTTTGGGGGGAAGAGACCCAGTACTTC.

This clone was counted a few times. This chain uses TRBV7-9 with TRBJ1-1; D gene ambiguous. Germline CDR1 reads SEHNR; CDR2 reads FQNEAQ (reference sequence). This CDR3 has 13 residues. V gave up 4 bases and J gave up 5 bases, with 11 bases separating them. In DNA, the CDR3 is TGTGCCAGCAGCTCCCAAGACGGGACTGAAGCTTTCTTT. This translates into CASSSQDGTEAFF.

This clone came up a few times. This chain connects TRBV19 to TRBJ1-5; D is undetermined. Germline V gene lookup returns CDR1 LNHDA and CDR2 SQIVND (reference sequence). CDR3 length: 14 residues. Trimming took 5 bases from V and 0 from J, leaving 8 bases between them. The CDR3 nucleotides are TGTGCCAGTAGTTTGGCAGTTAGCAATCAGCCCCAGCATTTT. This translates into CASSLAVSNQPQHF.

Here the CDR3 reads CASSGILGADYGYTF. CDR3 DNA: TGTGCCAGCAGCGGGATTTTGGGGGCCGACTATGGCTACACCTTC. This chain connects TRBV6-5 to TRBJ1-2; D possibly corresponds to TRBD1 (6 bases). This CDR3 contains 15 residues. The V end was cut by 6 bases, the J end by 3 bases, with 17 bases between. Per the germline V gene, CDR1 is MNHEY and CDR2 is SVGAGI.

This clone occurred once. The V gene is TRBV5-1, the J gene TRBJ2-2; 7 nucleotides line up with TRBD1. The germline V gene encodes CDR1 SGHRS and CDR2 YFSETQ. The V segment lost 4 bases and the J segment 7 bases; nucleotides outside the gene matches: 10. This CDR3 is 15 amino acids long. CDR3 nucleotide sequence: TGCGCCAGCAGCCTGCCCGACAGGGATGACGGGGAGCTGTTTTTT. It specifies CASSLPDRDDGELFF.

V gene TRBV6-5 combines with J gene TRBJ2-3, with TRBD1 matching over 7 bases. Germline V lookup: CDR1 MNHEY, CDR2 SVGAGI. Trimming took 7 bases from V and 3 from J; bases not matched to a gene: 10. The CDR3 is made up of 15 amino acids. CDR3 coding DNA: TGTGCCAGCACCCCTGTGGGGACAGTTACAGATACGCAGTATTTT. This encodes CASTPVGTVTDTQYF.

The chain employs TRBV3-1 (or the pseudogene TRBV3-2) and TRBJ1-2, with D possibly being TRBD1 (6 bases). V was pared by 2 bases and J by 2 bases, with 12 bases between. The CDR3 runs 15 residues. CDR1 is LGHDT, CDR2 YNNKEL, per germline (reference sequence). In DNA form, the CDR3 reads TGTGCCAGCAGCCAAAGCTGGACAGCCAACTATGGCTACACCTTC. Translation: CASSQSWTANYGYTF.